These T cell receptor beta chains were read from a single sample in a study of blood T cell repertoires in COVID-19. Assay: immunoSEQ multiplex PCR; the TCRdb copy retains only in-frame clones and omits some. The data hold tens of thousands of clones, with over 75% observed a single time. What was sequenced was peripheral blood. All receptors derive from a woman aged 40 to 55 with acute or convalescent COVID-19. Both conserved end residues are part of each CDR3. Fields, in order: J gene, V gene, D gene, CDR3 protein, CDR3 DNA. A D gene is named only where the DNA matches it firmly.

j_call: TRBJ1-4; v_call: TRBV6-6; d_call: TRBD1; cdr3_aa: CASSYSDRDINEKLFF; cdr3_nt: TGTGCCAGCAGTTACTCTGACAGGGACATCAATGAAAAACTGTTTTTT
j_call: TRBJ2-7; v_call: TRBV29-1; d_call: .; cdr3_aa: CSVDQGLHEQYF; cdr3_nt: TGCAGCGTTGACCAGGGGCTTCACGAGCAGTACTTC
j_call: TRBJ1-2; v_call: TRBV12-5; d_call: TRBD1; cdr3_aa: CASGPPSGTGGYGYTF; cdr3_nt: TGTGCTAGTGGACCTCCTTCCGGGACAGGGGGCTATGGCTACACCTTC
j_call: TRBJ2-5; v_call: TRBV5-6; d_call: TRBD2; cdr3_aa: CASSLVSGRARETQYF; cdr3_nt: TGTGCCAGCAGCTTGGTTAGCGGGAGGGCTCGAGAGACCCAGTACTTC
j_call: TRBJ1-2; v_call: TRBV19; d_call: TRBD1; cdr3_aa: CASTRRGQGNYGYTF; cdr3_nt: TGTGCCAGTACCAGGAGAGGACAGGGGAACTATGGCTACACCTTC
j_call: TRBJ2-5; v_call: TRBV18; d_call: TRBD2; cdr3_aa: CASSPRLADYQETQYF; cdr3_nt: TGTGCCAGCTCACCAAGACTAGCGGACTACCAAGAGACCCAGTACTTC
j_call: TRBJ2-7; v_call: TRBV20-1; d_call: TRBD2; cdr3_aa: CSASRGGPKAYF; cdr3_nt: TGCAGTGCTAGTCGGGGGGGCCCGAAGGCGTACTTC
j_call: TRBJ1-3; v_call: TRBV12-3/TRBV12-4; d_call: .; cdr3_aa: CASSSLSTIYF; cdr3_nt: TGTGCCAGCTCCTCCCTCAGCACCATATATTTT
j_call: TRBJ2-5; v_call: TRBV7-9; d_call: .; cdr3_aa: CASSLVQGKETQYF; cdr3_nt: TGTGCCAGCAGCTTAGTTCAGGGAAAAGAGACCCAGTACTTC
j_call: TRBJ2-5; v_call: TRBV29-1; d_call: .; cdr3_aa: CSVEAPHSLEKETQYF; cdr3_nt: TGCAGCGTTGAAGCACCCCATAGTCTGGAGAAAGAGACCCAGTACTTC
j_call: TRBJ1-1; v_call: TRBV7-2; d_call: TRBD1; cdr3_aa: CASSSGTAWATEAFF; cdr3_nt: TGTGCCAGCAGCTCGGGGACAGCCTGGGCCACTGAAGCTTTCTTT
j_call: TRBJ2-3; v_call: TRBV9; d_call: .; cdr3_aa: CASSPRVGLTDTQYF; cdr3_nt: TGTGCCAGCAGCCCGCGTGTAGGACTCACAGATACGCAGTATTTT
j_call: TRBJ1-2; v_call: TRBV28; d_call: TRBD1; cdr3_aa: CASRHWTGGNYGYTF; cdr3_nt: TGTGCCAGCAGACATTGGACAGGGGGCAACTATGGCTACACCTTC
j_call: TRBJ1-1; v_call: TRBV7-9; d_call: .; cdr3_aa: CATKTSGNTEAFF; cdr3_nt: TGTGCCACTAAAACCTCGGGGAACACTGAAGCTTTCTTT
j_call: TRBJ2-1; v_call: TRBV5-1; d_call: TRBD2; cdr3_aa: CASNDRASGGLHHNEQFF; cdr3_nt: TGCGCCAGCAACGACCGGGCTAGCGGGGGGCTCCATCACAATGAGCAGTTCTTC
j_call: TRBJ2-2; v_call: TRBV3-1/TRBV3-2; d_call: .; cdr3_aa: CVSSQGVTAANTGELFF; cdr3_nt: TGTGTCAGCAGCCAAGGGGTGACTGCGGCTAACACCGGGGAGCTGTTTTTT
j_call: TRBJ2-5; v_call: TRBV10-3; d_call: TRBD1; cdr3_aa: CAISGSGQGRQETQYF; cdr3_nt: TGTGCCATCAGTGGGTCAGGACAGGGAAGACAAGAGACCCAGTACTTC
j_call: TRBJ1-2; v_call: TRBV6-5; d_call: .; cdr3_aa: CASSYAMGHGYTF; cdr3_nt: TGTGCCAGCAGTTATGCGATGGGGCATGGCTACACCTTC
j_call: TRBJ2-3; v_call: TRBV6-5; d_call: .; cdr3_aa: CASSLRGPDTQYF; cdr3_nt: TGTGCCAGCAGCCTCCGCGGCCCAGATACGCAGTATTTT
j_call: TRBJ1-1; v_call: TRBV5-5; d_call: .; cdr3_aa: CASSFITDTEAFF; cdr3_nt: TGTGCCAGCAGCTTCATAACGGACACTGAAGCTTTCTTT
j_call: TRBJ1-1; v_call: TRBV11-2; d_call: .; cdr3_aa: CASSVREAGTTDTEAFF; cdr3_nt: TGTGCCAGCAGCGTCCGGGAGGCAGGGACTACGGACACTGAAGCTTTCTTT
j_call: TRBJ2-7; v_call: TRBV27; d_call: TRBD1; cdr3_aa: CASGAGLTGSLYEQYF; cdr3_nt: TGTGCCAGCGGCGCCGGACTGACAGGGAGCCTTTACGAGCAGTACTTC
j_call: TRBJ1-1; v_call: TRBV14; d_call: .; cdr3_aa: CASSQGPGHKYTEAFF; cdr3_nt: TGTGCCAGCAGCCAAGGACCGGGACACAAATACACTGAAGCTTTCTTT
j_call: TRBJ2-5; v_call: TRBV5-5; d_call: TRBD1; cdr3_aa: CASSSTTGVETQYF; cdr3_nt: TGTGCCAGCAGCTCGACGACAGGGGTAGAGACCCAGTACTTC
j_call: TRBJ2-2; v_call: TRBV27; d_call: .; cdr3_aa: CASSWEPGDSTHLNTGELFF; cdr3_nt: TGTGCCAGCAGTTGGGAGCCCGGAGACTCCACCCACCTTAACACCGGGGAGCTGTTTTTT
j_call: TRBJ1-2; v_call: TRBV19; d_call: .; cdr3_aa: CASSIDPLQERSGYTF; cdr3_nt: TGTGCCAGTAGTATAGACCCCCTACAGGAACGGTCCGGCTACACCTTC
j_call: TRBJ1-1; v_call: TRBV27; d_call: TRBD1; cdr3_aa: CASSFGGGRPEAFF; cdr3_nt: TGTGCCAGCAGTTTCGGAGGGGGCCGACCTGAAGCTTTCTTT
j_call: TRBJ1-1; v_call: TRBV2; d_call: .; cdr3_aa: CASRNGGLNTEAFF; cdr3_nt: TGTGCCAGCCGAAACGGGGGGCTAAACACTGAAGCTTTCTTT
j_call: TRBJ2-1; v_call: TRBV27; d_call: TRBD1; cdr3_aa: CASSFPGTGEFF; cdr3_nt: TGTGCCAGCAGTTTCCCCGGGACAGGGGAGTTCTTC
j_call: TRBJ1-2; v_call: TRBV28; d_call: .; cdr3_aa: CASSSRVLNYGYTF; cdr3_nt: TGTGCCAGCAGTTCCAGGGTTTTAAACTATGGCTACACCTTC